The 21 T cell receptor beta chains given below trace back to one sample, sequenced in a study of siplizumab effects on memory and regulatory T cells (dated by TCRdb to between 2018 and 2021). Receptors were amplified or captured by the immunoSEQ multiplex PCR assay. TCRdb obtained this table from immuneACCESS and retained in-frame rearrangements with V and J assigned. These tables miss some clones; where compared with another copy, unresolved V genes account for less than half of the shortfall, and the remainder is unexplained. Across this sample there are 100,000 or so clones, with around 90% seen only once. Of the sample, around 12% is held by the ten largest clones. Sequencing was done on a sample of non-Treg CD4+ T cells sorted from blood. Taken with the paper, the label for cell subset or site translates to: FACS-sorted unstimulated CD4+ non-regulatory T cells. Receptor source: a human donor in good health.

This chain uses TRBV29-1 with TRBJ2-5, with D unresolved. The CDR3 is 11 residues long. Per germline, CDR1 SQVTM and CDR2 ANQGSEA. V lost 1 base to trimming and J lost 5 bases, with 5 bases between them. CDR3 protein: CSVEGVETQYF. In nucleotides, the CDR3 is TGCAGCGTTGAAGGGGTGGAGACCCAGTACTTC.

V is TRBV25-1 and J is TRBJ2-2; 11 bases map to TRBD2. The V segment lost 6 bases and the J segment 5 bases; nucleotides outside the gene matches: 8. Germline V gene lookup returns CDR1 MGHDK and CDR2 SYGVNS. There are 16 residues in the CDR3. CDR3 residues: CASSARGLAVTGELFF. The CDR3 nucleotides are TGTGCCAGCAGCGCCCGGGGACTAGCGGTGACCGGGGAGCTGTTTTTT.

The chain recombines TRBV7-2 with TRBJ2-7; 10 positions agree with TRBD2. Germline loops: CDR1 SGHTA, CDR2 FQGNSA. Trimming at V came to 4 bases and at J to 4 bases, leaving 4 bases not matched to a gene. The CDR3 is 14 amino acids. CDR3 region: CASSSLAGVYEQYF. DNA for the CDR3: TGTGCCAGCAGCTCGCTAGCGGGAGTTTACGAGCAGTACTTC.

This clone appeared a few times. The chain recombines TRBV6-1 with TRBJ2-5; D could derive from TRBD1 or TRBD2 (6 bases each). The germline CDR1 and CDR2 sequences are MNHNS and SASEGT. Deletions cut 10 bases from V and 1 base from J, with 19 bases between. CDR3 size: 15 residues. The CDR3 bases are TGTGCCATTCTAAGGTCGGGGGCCCGCCAAGAGACCCAGTACTTC. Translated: CAILRSGARQETQYF.

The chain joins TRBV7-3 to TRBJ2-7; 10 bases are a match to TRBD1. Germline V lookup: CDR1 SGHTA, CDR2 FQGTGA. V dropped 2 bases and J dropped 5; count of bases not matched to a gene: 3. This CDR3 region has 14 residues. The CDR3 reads CASSLVGTGDEQYF. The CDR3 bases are TGTGCCAGCAGCTTAGTCGGGACAGGGGACGAGCAGTACTTC.

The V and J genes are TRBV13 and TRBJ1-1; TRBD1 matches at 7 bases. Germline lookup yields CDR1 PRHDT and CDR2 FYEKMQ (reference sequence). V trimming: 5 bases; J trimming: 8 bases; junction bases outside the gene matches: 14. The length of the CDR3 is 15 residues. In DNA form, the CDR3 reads TGTGCCAGCAGCCAAACGGAAGGGACAGCGGTCGAAGCTTTCTTT. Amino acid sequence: CASSQTEGTAVEAFF.

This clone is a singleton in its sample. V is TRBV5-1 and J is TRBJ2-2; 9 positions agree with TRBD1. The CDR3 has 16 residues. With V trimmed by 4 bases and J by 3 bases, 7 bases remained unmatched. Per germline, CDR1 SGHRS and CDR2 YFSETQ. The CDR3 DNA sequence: TGCGCCAGCAGCGTAAACAGGGGGCTGGACACCGGGGAGCTGTTTTTT. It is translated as CASSVNRGLDTGELFF.

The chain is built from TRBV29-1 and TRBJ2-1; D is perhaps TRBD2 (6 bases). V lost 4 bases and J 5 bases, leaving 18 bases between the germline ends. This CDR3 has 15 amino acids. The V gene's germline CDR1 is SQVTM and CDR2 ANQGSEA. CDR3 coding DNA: TGCAGCGTTGCAACCCATTTGCGGGGAGACAATGAGCAGTTCTTC. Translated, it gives CSVATHLRGDNEQFF.

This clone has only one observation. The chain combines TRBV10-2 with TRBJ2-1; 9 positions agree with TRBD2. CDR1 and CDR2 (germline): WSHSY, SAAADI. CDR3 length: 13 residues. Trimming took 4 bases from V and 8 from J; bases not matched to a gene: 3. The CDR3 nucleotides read TGCGCCAGCAGTGCACTAGCGGGTTATGAGCAGTTCTTC. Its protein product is CASSALAGYEQFF.

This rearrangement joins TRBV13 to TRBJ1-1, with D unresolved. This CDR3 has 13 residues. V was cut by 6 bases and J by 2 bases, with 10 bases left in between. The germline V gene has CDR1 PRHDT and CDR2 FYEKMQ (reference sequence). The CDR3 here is CASRPLLNTEAFF. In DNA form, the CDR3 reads TGTGCCAGCAGACCTCTCCTCAACACTGAAGCTTTCTTT.

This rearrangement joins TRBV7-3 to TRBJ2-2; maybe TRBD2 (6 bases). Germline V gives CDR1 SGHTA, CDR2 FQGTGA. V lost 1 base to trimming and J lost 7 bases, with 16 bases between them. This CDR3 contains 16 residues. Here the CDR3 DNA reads TGTGCCAGCAGCTTAAACTCCCGGGAGACGGGCGGGGAGCTGTTTTTT. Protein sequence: CASSLNSRETGGELFF.

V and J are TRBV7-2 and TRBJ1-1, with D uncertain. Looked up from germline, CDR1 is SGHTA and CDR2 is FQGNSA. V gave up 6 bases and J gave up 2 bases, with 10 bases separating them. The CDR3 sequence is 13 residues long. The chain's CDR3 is CASRRIENTEAFF. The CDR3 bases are TGTGCCAGCAGACGGATAGAAAACACTGAAGCTTTCTTT.

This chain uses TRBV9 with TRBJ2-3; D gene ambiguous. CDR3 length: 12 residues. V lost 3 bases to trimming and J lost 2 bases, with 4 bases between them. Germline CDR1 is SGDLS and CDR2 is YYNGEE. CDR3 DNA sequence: TGTGCCAGCAGCGGAGTCACAGATACGCAGTATTTT. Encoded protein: CASSGVTDTQYF.

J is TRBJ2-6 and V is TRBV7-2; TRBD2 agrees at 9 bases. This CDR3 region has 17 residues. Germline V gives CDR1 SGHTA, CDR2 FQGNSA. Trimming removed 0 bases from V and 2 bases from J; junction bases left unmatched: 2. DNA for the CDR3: TGTGCCAGCAGCTTAGCTAGCGGGAGTCCTGGGGCCAACGTCCTGACTTTC. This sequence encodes CASSLASGSPGANVLTF.

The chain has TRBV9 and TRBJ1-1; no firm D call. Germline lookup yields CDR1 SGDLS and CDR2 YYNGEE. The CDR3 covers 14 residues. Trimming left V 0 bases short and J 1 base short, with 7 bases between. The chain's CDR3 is CASSVAAENTEAFF. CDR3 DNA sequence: TGTGCCAGCAGCGTAGCGGCGGAGAACACTGAAGCTTTCTTT. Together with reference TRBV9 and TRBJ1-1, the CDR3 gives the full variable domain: DSGVTQTPKHLITATGQRVTLRCSPRSGDLSVYWYQQSLDQGLQFLIQYYNGEERAKGNILERFSAQQFPDLHSELNLSSLELGDSALYFCASSVAAENTEAFFGQGTRLTVV.

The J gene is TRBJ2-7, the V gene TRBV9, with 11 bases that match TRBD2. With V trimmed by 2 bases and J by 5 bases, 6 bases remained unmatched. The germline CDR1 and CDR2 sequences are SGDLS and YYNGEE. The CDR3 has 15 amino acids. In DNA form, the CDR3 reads TGTGCCAGCAGCGTCCAAGGGACTAGCGGAAACGAGCAGTACTTC. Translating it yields CASSVQGTSGNEQYF.

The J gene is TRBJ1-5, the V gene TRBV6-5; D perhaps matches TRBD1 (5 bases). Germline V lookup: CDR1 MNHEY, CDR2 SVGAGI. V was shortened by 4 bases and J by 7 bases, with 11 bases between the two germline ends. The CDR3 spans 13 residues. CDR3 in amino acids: CASSSTGGQPQHF. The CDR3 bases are TGTGCCAGCAGTTCAACAGGCGGCCAGCCCCAGCATTTT.

In nucleotides, the CDR3 is TGCGCCAGCAGCCCGCGACAGGGGGAGACCCAGTACTTC. Translated, it gives CASSPRQGETQYF. V and J are TRBV4-3 and TRBJ2-5; TRBD1 agrees at 8 bases. The germline gives CDR1 LGHNA, CDR2 YSLEER. This CDR3 comprises 13 residues. The V segment lost 4 bases and the J segment 5 bases; nucleotides outside the gene matches: 3.

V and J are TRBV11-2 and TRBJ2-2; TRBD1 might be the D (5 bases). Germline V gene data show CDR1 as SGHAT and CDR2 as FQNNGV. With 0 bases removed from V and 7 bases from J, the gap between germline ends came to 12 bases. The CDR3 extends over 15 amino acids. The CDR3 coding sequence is TGTGCCAGCAGCTTAGACTGGTGGGGCCACGGGGAGCTGTTTTTT. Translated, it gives CASSLDWWGHGELFF.

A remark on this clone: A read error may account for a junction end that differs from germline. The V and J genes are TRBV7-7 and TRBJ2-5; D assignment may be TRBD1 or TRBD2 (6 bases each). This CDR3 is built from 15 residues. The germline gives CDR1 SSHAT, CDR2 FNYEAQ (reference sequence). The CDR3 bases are TGTGCTAGCAGCTTAGTTTTGGGGGGCGCGGAGACCCAGTACTTC. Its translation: CASSLVLGGAETQYF.

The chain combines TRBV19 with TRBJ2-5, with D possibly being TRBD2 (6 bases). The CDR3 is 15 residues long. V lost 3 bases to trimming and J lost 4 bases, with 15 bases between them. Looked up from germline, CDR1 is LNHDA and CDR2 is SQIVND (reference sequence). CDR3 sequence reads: CASSIGGTRGETQYF. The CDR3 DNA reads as TGTGCCAGTAGTATCGGAGGGACTCGGGGAGAGACCCAGTACTTC.